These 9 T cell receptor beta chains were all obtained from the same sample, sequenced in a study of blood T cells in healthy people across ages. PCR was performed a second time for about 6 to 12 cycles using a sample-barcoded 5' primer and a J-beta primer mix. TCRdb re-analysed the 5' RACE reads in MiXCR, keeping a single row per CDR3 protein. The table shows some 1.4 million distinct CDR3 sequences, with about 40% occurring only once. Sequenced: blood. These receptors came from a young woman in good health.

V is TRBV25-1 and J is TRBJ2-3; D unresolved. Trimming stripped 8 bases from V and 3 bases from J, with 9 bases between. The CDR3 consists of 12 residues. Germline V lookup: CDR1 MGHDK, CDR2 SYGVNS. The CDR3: CASWGQTDTQYF. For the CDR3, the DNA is TGTGCCAGCTGGGGTCAGACAGATACGCAGTATTTT.

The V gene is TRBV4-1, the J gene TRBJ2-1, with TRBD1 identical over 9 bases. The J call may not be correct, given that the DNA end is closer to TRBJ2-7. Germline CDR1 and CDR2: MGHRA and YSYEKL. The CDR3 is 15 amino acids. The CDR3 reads CASSAGTGRGNEQYF. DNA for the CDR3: TGCGCCAGCAGCGCAGGGACAGGGAGGGGCAATGAGCAGTACTTC.

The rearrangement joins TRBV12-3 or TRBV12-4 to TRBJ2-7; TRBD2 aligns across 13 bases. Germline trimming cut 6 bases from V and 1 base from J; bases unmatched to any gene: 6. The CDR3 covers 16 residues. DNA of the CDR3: TGTGCCAGCAGCCCCCGGACTAGCGGGAGATCCTACGAGCAGTACTTC. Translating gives CASSPRTSGRSYEQYF.

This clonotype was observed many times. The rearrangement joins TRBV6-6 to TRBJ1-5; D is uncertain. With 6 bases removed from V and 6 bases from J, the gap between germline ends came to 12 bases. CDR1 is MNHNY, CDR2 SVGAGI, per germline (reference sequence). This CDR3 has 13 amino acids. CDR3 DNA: TGTGCCAGCAGCCGAGCGGAAAGTCAGCCCCAGCATTTT. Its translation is CASSRAESQPQHF.

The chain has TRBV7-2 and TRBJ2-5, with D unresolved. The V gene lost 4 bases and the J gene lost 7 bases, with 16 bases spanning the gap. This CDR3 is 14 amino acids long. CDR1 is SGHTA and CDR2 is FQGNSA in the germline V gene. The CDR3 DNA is TGTGCCAGCAGCTCGTCCGGACGCATAGGGACCCAGTACTTC. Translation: CASSSSGRIGTQYF.

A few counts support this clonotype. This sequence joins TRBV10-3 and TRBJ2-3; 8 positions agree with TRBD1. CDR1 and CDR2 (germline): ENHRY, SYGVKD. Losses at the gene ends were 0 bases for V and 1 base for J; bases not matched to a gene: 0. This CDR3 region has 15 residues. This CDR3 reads CAISESDRGTDTQYF. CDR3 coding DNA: TGTGCCATCAGTGAGTCGGACAGGGGCACAGATACGCAGTATTTT.

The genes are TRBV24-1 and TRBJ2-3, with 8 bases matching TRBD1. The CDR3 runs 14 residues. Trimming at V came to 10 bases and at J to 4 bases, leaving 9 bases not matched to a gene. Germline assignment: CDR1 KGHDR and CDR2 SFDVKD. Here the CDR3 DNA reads TGTGCCACGCTCCCGGGACAGGAATCAGATACGCAGTATTTT. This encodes CATLPGQESDTQYF.

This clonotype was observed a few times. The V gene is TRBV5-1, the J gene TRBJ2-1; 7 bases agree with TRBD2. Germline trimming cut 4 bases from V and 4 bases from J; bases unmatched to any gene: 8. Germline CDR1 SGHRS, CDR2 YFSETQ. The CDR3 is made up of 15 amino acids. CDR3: CASSVVGGRYNEQFF. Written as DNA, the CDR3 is TGCGCCAGCAGCGTCGTGGGAGGGCGGTACAATGAGCAGTTCTTC.

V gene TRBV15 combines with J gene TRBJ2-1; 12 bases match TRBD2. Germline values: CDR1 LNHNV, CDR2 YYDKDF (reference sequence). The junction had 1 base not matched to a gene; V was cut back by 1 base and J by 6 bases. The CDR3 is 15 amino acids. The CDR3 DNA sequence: TGTGCCACCAGCAGAGGGACTAGCGGGGCCAATGAGCAGTTCTTC. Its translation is CATSRGTSGANEQFF. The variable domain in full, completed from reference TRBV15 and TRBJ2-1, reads DAMVIQNPRYQVTQFGKPVTLSCSQTLNHNVMYWYQQKSSQAPKLLFHYYDKDFNNEADTPDNFQSRRPNTSFCFLDIRSPGLGDTAMYLCATSRGTSGANEQFFGPGTRLTVL.